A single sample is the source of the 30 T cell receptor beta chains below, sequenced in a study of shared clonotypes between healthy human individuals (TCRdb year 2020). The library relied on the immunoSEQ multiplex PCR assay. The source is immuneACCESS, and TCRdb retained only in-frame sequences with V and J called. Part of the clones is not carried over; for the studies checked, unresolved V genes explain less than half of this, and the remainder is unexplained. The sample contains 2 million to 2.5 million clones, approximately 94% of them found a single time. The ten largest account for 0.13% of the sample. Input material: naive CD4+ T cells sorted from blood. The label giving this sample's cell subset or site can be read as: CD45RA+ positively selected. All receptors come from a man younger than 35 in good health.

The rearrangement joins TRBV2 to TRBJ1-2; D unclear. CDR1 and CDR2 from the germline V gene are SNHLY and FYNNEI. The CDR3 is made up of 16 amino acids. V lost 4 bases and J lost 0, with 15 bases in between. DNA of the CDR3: TGTGCCAGCAGTGCGTTACAGCTCCCTACTAACTATGGCTACACCTTC. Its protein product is CASSALQLPTNYGYTF.

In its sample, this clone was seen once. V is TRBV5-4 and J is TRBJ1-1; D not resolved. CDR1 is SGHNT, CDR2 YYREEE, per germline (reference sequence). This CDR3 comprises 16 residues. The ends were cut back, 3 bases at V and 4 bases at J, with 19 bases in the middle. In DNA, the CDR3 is TGTGCCAGCAGCTCCGCATATACGACCGGGAGCACTGAAGCTTTCTTT. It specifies CASSSAYTTGSTEAFF.

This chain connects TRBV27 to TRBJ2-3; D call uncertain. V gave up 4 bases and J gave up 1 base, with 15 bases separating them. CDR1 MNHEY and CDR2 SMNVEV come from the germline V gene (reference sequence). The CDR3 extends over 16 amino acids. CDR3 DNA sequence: TGTGCCAGCAGTTCCCCCGGACGGAGCCGCACAGATACGCAGTATTTT. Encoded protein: CASSSPGRSRTDTQYF.

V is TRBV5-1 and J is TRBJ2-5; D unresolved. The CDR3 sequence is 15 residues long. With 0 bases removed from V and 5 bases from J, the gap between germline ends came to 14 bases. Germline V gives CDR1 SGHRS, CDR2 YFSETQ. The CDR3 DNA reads TGCGCCAGCAGCTTGGGCGATCCGTCGCGCGAGACCCAGTACTTC. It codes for CASSLGDPSRETQYF.

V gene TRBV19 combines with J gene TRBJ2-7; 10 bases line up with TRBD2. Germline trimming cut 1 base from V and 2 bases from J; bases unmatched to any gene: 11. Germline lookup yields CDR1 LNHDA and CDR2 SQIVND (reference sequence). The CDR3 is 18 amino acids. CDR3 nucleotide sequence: TGTGCCAGTAGTATAGTAGGGGGTACTAGCGGGATAACCTACGAGCAGTACTTC. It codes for CASSIVGGTSGITYEQYF.

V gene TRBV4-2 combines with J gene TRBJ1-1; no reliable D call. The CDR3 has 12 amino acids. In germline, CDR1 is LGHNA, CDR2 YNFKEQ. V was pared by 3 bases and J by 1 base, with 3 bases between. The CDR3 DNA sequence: TGTGCCAGCAGCCAGGGGAACACTGAAGCTTTCTTT. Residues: CASSQGNTEAFF.

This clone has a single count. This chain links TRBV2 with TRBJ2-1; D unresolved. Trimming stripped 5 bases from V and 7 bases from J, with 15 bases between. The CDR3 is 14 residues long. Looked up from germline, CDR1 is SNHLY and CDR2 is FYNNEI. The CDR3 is CASSSQGLWNEQFF. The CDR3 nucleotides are TGTGCCAGCAGTTCACAAGGGTTGTGGAATGAGCAGTTCTTC. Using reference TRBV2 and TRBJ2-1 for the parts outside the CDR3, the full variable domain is EPEVTQTPSHQVTQMGQEVILRCVPISNHLYFYWYRQILGQKVEFLVSFYNNEISEKSEIFDDQFSVERPDGSNFTLKIRSTKLEDSAMYFCASSSQGLWNEQFFGPGTRLTVL.

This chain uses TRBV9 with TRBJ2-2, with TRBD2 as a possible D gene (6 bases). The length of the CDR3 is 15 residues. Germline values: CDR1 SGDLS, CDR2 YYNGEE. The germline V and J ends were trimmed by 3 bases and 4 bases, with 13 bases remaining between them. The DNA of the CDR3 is TGTGCCAGCAGCGAAGGGACTCCTCGCACCGGGGAGCTGTTTTTT. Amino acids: CASSEGTPRTGELFF.

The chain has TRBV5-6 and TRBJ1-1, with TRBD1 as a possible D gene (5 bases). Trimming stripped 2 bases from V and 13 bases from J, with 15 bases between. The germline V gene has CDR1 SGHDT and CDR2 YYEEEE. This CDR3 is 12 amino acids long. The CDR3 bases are TGTGCCAGCAGCTTATGGCAGGGCGAATTTTTCTTT. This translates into CASSLWQGEFFF.

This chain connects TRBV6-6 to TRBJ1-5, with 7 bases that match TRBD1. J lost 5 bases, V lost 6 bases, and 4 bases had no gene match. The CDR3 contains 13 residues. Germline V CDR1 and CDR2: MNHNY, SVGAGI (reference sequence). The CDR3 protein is CASSITGDQPQHF. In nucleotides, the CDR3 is TGTGCCAGCAGCATAACAGGGGATCAGCCCCAGCATTTT.

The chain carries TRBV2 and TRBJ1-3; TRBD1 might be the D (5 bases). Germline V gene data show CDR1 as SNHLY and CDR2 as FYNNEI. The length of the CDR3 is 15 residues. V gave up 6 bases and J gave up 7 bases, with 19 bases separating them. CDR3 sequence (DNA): TGTGCCAGCAGGCTTACCGGGACCTACGGGAACACCATATATTTT. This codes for CASRLTGTYGNTIYF. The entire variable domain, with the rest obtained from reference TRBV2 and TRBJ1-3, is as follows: EPEVTQTPSHQVTQMGQEVILRCVPISNHLYFYWYRQILGQKVEFLVSFYNNEISEKSEIFDDQFSVERPDGSNFTLKIRSTKLEDSAMYFCASRLTGTYGNTIYFGEGSWLTVV.

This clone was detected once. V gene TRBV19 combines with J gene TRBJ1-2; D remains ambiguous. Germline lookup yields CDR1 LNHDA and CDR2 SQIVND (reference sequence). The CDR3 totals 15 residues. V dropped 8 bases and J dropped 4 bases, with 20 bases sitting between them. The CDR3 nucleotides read TGTGCCAGTGCTGTGTCCGCGACTCCAACCTATGGCTACACCTTC. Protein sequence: CASAVSATPTYGYTF.

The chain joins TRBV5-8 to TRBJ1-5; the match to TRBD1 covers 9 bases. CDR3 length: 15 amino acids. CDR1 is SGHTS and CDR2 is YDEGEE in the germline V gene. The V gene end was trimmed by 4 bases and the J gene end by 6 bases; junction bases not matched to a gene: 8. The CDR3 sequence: CASSMEGQGSQPQHF. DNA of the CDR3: TGTGCCAGCAGCATGGAGGGACAGGGATCTCAGCCCCAGCATTTT.

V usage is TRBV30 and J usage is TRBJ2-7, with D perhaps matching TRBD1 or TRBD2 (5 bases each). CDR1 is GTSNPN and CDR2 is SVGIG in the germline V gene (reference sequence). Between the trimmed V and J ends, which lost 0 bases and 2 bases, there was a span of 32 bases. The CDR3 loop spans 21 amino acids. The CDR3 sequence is CAWSVPSGASRRVSSPYEQYF. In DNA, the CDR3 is TGTGCCTGGAGTGTACCTTCCGGGGCAAGTCGTCGGGTCTCGTCCCCCTACGAGCAGTACTTC.

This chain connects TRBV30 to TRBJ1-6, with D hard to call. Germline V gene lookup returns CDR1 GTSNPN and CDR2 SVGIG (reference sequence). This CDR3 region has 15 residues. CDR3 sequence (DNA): TGTGCGACCGATGGGCAGACTATAAGTAATTCACCCCTCCACTTT. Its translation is CATDGQTISNSPLHF.

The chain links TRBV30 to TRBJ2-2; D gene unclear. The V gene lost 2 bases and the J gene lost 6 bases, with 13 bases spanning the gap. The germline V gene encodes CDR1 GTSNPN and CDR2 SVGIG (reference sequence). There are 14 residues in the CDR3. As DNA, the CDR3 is TGTGCCTGGAGTCTGGGGTTTTCCTCCGGGGAGCTGTTTTTT. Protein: CAWSLGFSSGELFF.

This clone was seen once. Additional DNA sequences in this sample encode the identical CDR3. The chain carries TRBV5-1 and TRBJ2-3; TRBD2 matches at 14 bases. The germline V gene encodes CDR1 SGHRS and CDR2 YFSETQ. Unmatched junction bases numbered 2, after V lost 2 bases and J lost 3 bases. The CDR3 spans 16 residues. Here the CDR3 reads CASSLGLAGGTDTQYF. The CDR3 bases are TGCGCCAGCAGCTTAGGACTAGCGGGGGGTACAGATACGCAGTATTTT.

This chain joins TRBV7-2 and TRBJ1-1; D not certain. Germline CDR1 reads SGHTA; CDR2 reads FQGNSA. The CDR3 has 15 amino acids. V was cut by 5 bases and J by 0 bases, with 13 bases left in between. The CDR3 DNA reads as TGTGCCAGCAGCCGCCGGGGTACAGTGAACACTGAAGCTTTCTTT. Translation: CASSRRGTVNTEAFF.

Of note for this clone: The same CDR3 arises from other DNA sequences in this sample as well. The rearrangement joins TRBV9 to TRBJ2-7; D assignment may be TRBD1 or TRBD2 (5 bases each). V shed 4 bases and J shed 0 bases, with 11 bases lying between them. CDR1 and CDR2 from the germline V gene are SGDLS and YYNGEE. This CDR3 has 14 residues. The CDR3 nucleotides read TGTGCCAGCAGCTTAACCGGGGCCTCCTACGAGCAGTACTTC. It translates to CASSLTGASYEQYF.

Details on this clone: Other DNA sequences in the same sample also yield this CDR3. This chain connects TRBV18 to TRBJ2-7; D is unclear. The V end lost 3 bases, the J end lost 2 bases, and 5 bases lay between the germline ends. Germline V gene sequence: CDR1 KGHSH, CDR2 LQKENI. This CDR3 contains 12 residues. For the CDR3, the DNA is TGTGCCAGCTCACCTAGCACCTACGAGCAGTACTTC. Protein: CASSPSTYEQYF.

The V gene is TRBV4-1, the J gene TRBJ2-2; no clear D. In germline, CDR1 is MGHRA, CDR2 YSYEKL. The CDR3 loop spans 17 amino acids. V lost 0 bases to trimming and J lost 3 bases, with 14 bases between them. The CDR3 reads CASSQESKLVDTGELFF. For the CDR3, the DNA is TGCGCCAGCAGCCAAGAGAGCAAGCTGGTGGACACCGGGGAGCTGTTTTTT.

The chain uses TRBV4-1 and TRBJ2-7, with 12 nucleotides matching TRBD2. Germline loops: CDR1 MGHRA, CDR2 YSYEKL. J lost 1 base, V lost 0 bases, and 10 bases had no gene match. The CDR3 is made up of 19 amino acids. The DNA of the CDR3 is TGCGCCAGCAGCCAAGATCAACTAGCGGGGGGCACAATGTCCTACGAGCAGTACTTC. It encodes CASSQDQLAGGTMSYEQYF.

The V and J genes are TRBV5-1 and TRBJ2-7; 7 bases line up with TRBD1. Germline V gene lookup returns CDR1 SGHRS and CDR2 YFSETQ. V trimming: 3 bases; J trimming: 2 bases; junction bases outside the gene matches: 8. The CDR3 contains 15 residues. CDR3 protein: CASSSAGQGAYEQYF. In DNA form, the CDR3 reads TGCGCCAGCAGCTCAGCCGGGCAGGGGGCCTACGAGCAGTACTTC.

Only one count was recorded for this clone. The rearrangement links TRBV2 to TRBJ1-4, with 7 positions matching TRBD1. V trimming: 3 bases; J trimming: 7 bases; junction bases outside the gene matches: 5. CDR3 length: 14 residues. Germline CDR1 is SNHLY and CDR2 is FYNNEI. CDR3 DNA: TGTGCCAGCAGTGATCCAGGGGGGGGTGAAAAACTGTTTTTT. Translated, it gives CASSDPGGGEKLFF.

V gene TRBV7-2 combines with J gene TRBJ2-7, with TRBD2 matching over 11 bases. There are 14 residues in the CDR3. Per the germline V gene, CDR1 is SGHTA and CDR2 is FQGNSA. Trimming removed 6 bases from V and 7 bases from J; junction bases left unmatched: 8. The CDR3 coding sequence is TGTGCCAGCAGAGGGACTAGCGGACTTCAAGAGCAGTACTTC. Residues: CASRGTSGLQEQYF.

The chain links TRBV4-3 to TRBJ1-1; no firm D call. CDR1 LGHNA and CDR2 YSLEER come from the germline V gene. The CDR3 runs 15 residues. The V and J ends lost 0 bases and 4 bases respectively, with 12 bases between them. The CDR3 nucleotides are TGCGCCAGCAGCCAAGAGCGTAGTAGAGGCACTGAAGCTTTCTTT. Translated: CASSQERSRGTEAFF.

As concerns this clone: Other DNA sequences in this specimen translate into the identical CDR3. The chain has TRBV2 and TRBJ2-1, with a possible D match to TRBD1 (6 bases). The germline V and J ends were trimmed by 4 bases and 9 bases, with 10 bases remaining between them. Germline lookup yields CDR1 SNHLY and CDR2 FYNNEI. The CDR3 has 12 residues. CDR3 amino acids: CASSGQGGEQFF. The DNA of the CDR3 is TGTGCCAGCAGTGGTCAAGGGGGTGAGCAGTTCTTC.

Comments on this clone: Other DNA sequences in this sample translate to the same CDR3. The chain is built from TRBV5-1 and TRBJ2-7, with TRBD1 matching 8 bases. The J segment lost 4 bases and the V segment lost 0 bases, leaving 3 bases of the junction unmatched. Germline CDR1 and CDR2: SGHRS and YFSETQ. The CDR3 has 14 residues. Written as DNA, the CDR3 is TGCGCCAGCAGCTTGGCCAGGGGGCTGTACGAGCAGTACTTC. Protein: CASSLARGLYEQYF.

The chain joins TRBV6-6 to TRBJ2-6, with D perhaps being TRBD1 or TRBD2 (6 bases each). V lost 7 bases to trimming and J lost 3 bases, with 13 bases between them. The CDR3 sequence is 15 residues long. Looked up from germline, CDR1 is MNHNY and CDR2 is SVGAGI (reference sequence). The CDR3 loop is CASTSRGGGANVLTF. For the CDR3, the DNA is TGTGCCAGCACCAGCAGGGGAGGTGGGGCCAACGTCCTGACTTTC.

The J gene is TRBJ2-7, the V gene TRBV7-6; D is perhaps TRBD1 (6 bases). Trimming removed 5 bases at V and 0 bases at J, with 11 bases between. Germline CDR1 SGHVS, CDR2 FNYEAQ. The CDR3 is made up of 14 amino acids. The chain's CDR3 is CASSPTGISYEQYF. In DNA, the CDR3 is TGTGCCAGCAGCCCCACAGGGATCTCCTACGAGCAGTACTTC.